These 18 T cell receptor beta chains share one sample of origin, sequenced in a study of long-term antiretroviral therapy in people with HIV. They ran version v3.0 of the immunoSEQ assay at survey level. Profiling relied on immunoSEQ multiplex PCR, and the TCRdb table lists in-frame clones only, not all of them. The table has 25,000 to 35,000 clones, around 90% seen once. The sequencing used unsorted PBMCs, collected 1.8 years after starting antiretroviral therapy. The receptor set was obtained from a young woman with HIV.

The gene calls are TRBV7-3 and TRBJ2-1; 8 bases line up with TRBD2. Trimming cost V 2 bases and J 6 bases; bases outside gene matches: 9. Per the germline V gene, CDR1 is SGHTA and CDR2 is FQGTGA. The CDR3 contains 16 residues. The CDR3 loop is CASSLRGGVVGNEQFF. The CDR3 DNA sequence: TGTGCCAGCAGCTTACGGGGGGGAGTGGTTGGCAATGAGCAGTTCTTC. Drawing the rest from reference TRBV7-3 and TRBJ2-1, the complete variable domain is GAGVSQTPSNKVTEKGKYVELRCDPISGHTALYWYRQSLGQGPEFLIYFQGTGAADDSGLPNDRFFAVRPEGSVSTLKIQRTERGDSAVYLCASSLRGGVVGNEQFFGPGTRLTVL.

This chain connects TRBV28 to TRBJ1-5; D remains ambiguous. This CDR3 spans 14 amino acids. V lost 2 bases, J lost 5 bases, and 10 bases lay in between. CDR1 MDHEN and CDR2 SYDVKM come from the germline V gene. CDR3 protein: CASSLGRDYQPQHF. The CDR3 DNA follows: TGTGCCAGCAGTTTAGGGCGAGATTATCAGCCCCAGCATTTT.

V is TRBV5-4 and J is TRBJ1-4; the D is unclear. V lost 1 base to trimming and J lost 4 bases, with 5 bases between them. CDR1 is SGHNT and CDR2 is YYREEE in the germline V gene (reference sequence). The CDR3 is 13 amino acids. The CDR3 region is CASSLLGNEKLFF. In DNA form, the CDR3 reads TGTGCCAGCAGCTTGTTGGGTAATGAAAAACTGTTTTTT. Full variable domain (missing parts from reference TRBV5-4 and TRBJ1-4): ETGVTQSPTHLIKTRGQQVTLRCSSQSGHNTVSWYQQALGQGPQFIFQYYREEENGRGNFPPRFSGLQFPNYSSELNVNALELDDSALYLCASSLLGNEKLFFGSGTQLSVL.

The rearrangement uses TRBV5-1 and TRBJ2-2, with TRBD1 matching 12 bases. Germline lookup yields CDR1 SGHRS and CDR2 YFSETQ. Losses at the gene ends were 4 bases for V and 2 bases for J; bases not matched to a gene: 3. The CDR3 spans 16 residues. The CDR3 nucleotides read TGCGCCAGCAGCACGGGGACAGGGGGCAACACCGGGGAGCTGTTTTTT. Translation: CASSTGTGGNTGELFF. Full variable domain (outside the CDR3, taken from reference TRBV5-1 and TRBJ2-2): KAGVTQTPRYLIKTRGQQVTLSCSPISGHRSVSWYQQTPGQGLQFLFEYFSETQRNKGNFPGRFSGRQFSNSRSEMNVSTLELGDSALYLCASSTGTGGNTGELFFGEGSRLTVL.

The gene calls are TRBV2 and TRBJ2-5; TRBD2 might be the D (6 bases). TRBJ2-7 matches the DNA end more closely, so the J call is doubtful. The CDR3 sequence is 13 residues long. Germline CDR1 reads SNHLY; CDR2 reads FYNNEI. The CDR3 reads CASGSSVYYEQYF. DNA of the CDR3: TGTGCCAGCGGTTCTAGCGTTTACTACGAGCAGTACTTC.

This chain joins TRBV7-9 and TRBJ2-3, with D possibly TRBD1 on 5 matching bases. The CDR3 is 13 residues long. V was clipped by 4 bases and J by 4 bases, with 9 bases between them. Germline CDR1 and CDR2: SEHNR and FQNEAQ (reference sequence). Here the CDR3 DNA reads TGTGCCAGCAGCTGGAAGGGGCCAGATACGCAGTATTTT. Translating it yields CASSWKGPDTQYF. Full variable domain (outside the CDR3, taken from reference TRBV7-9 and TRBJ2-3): DTGVSQNPRHKITKRGQNVTFRCDPISEHNRLYWYRQTLGQGPEFLTYFQNEAQLEKSRLLSDRFSAERPKGSFSTLEIQRTEQGDSAMYLCASSWKGPDTQYFGPGTRLTVL.

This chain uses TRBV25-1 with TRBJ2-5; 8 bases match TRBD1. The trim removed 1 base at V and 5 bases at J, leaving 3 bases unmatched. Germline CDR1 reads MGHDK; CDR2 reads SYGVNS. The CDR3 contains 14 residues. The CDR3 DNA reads TGTGCCAGCAGTGAATGGACAGGGCAGGAGACCCAGTACTTC. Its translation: CASSEWTGQETQYF.

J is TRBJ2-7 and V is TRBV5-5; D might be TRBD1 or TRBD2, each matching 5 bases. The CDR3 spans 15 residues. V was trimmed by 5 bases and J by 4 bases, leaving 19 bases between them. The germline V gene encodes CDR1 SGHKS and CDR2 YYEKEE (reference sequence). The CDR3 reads CASSPRDGVTYEQYF. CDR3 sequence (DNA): TGTGCCAGCAGTCCTCGGGACGGAGTAACTTACGAGCAGTACTTC.

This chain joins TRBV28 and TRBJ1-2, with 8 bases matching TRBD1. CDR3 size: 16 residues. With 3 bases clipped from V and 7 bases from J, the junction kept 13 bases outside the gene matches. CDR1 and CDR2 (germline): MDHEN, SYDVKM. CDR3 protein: CASSFEGDRIYSGYTF. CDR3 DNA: TGTGCCAGCAGTTTTGAGGGGGACAGGATCTATAGTGGCTACACCTTC.

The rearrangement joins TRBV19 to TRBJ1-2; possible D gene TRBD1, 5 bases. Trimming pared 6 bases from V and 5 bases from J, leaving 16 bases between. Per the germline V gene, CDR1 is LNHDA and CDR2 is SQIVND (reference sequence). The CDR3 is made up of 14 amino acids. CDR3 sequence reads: CASRNAQGNYGYTF. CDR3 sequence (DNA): TGTGCCAGTAGAAATGCCCAGGGCAATTATGGCTACACCTTC.

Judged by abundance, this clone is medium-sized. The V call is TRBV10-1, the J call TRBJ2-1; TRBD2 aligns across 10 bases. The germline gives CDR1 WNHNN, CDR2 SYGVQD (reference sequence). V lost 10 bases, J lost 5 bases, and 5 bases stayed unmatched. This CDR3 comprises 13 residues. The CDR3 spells CATGLAEDNEQFF. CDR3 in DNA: TGCGCCACTGGACTAGCGGAGGACAATGAGCAGTTCTTC.

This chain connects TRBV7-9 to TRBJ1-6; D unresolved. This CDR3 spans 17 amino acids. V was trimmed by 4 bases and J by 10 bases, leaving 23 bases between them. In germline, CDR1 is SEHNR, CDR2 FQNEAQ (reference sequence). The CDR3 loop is CASSSHDKGGVGSPLHF. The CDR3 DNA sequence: TGTGCCAGCAGCTCCCATGATAAAGGCGGGGTGGGATCACCCCTCCACTTT.

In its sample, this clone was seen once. DNA of the CDR3: TGTGCCAGCGCTAGCGGCTCCTACGAGCAGTACTTC. Residues: CASASGSYEQYF. The V gene is TRBV28, the J gene TRBJ2-7, with TRBD2 identical over 7 bases. The germline V gene has CDR1 MDHEN and CDR2 SYDVKM. The CDR3 length is 12 residues. Trimming at V came to 8 bases and at J to 0 bases, leaving 1 base not matched to a gene.

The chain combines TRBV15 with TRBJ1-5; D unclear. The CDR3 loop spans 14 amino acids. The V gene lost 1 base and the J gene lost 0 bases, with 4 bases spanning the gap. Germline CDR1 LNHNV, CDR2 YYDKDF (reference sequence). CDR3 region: CATSRGYSNQPQHF. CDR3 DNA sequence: TGTGCCACCAGCAGAGGATATAGCAATCAGCCCCAGCATTTT. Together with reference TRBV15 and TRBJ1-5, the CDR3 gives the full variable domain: DAMVIQNPRYQVTQFGKPVTLSCSQTLNHNVMYWYQQKSSQAPKLLFHYYDKDFNNEADTPDNFQSRRPNTSFCFLDIRSPGLGDTAMYLCATSRGYSNQPQHFGDGTRLSIL.

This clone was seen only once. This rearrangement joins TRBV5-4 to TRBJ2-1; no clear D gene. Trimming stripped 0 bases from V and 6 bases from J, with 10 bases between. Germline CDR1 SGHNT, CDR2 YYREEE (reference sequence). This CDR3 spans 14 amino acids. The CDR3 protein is CASSLELLFNEQFF. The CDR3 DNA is TGTGCCAGCAGCTTGGAACTTCTCTTCAATGAGCAGTTCTTC.

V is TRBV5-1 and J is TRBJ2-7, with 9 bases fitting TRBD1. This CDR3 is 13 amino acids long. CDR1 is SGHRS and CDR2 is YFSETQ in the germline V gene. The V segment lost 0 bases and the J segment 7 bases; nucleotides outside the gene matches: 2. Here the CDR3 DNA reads TGCGCCAGCAGCTTGGACAGGGGGCAAGAGCAGTACTTC. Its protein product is CASSLDRGQEQYF.

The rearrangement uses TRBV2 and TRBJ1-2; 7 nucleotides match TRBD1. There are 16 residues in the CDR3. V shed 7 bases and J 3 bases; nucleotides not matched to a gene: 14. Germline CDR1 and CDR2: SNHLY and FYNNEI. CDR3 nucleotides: TGTGCCAGCACCGCGGAGAGGGGGCGAGGGGACTATGGCTACACCTTC. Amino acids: CASTAERGRGDYGYTF. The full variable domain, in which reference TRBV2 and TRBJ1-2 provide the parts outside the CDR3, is EPEVTQTPSHQVTQMGQEVILRCVPISNHLYFYWYRQILGQKVEFLVSFYNNEISEKSEIFDDQFSVERPDGSNFTLKIRSTKLEDSAMYFCASTAERGRGDYGYTFGSGTRLTVV.

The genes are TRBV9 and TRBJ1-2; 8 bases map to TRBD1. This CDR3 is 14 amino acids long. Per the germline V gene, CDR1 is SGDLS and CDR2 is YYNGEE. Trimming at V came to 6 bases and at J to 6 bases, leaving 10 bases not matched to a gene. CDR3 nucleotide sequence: TGTGCCAGCAACTCAGGGGGCTTCAGAAATGGCTACACCTTC. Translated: CASNSGGFRNGYTF.